This TCR beta chain stems from a study of identical twins. Germline V gene lookup returns CDR1 MNHEY and CDR2 SMNVEV (reference sequence). The CDR3 has 15 amino acids. V was clipped by 6 bases and J by 2 bases, with 11 bases between them. Each CDR3 protein gets one entry after TCRdb re-called the 5' RACE reads with MiXCR. Of hundreds of thousands of distinct CDR3 sequences in the sample, 24% were seen once. The same sample was also studied in work on T cells expressing NK-cell markers.

What was sequenced was CD4+ T cells sorted from blood. The clonotype comes from a woman between 18 and 29 years old in good health. The rearrangement links TRBV27 to TRBJ2-6, with a possible D match to TRBD2 (5 bases). The CDR3 sequence is CASREEGAGANVLTF. CDR3 nucleotide sequence: TGTGCCAGCAGAGAAGAGGGCGCTGGGGCCAACGTCCTGACTTTC.